This T cell receptor beta chain stems from a study of blood T cell repertoires in COVID-19. Study overall: Sample material is recorded as cDNA or gDNA derived from T cells, B-cell-depleted T cells, or PBMCs.

Germline-derived CDR1 and CDR2 are MGHRA and YSYEKL. V dropped 4 bases and J dropped 4; count of bases not matched to a gene: 9. The CDR3 sequence is 16 residues long. Measured with immunoSEQ multiplex PCR; TCRdb has only the in-frame clones, and not every one. In the table there are 210,000 or so clones, about 83% of which are singletons. The sequence was obtained from a woman aged 25 to 39 with COVID-19, enrolled during active disease. The gene calls are TRBV4-1 and TRBJ2-1; TRBD2 agrees at 8 bases. Source material: peripheral blood. CDR3 protein: CASSPVGGGLYNEQFF. The CDR3 DNA reads TGCGCCAGCAGCCCGGTCGGGGGGGGGCTGTACAATGAGCAGTTCTTC.